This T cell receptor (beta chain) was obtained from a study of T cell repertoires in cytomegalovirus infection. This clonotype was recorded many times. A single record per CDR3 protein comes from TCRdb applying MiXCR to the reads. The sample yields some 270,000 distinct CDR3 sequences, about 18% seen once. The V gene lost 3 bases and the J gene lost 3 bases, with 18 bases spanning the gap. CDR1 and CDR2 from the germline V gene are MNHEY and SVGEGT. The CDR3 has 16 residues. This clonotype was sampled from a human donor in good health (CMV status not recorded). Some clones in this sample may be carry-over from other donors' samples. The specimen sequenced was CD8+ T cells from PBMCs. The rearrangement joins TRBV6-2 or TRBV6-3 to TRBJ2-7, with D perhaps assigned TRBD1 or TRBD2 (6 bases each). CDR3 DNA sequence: TGTGCCAGCAGTTATGGTCTAGCGTCGACAGGCTACGAGCAGTACTTC. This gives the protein CASSYGLASTGYEQYF.